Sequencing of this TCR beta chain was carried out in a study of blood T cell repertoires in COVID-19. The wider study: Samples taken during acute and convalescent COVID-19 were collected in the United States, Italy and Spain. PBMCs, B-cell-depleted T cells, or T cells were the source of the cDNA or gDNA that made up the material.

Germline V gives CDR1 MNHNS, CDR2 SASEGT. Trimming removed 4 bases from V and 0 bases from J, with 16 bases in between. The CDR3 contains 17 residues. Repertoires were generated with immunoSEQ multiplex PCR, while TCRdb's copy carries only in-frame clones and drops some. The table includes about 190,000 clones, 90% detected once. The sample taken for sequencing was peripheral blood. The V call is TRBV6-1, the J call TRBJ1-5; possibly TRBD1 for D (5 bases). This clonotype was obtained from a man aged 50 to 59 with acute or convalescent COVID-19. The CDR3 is CASSAPRGAYSNQPQHF. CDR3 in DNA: TGTGCCAGCAGTGCCCCCCGTGGGGCCTATAGCAATCAGCCCCAGCATTTT.